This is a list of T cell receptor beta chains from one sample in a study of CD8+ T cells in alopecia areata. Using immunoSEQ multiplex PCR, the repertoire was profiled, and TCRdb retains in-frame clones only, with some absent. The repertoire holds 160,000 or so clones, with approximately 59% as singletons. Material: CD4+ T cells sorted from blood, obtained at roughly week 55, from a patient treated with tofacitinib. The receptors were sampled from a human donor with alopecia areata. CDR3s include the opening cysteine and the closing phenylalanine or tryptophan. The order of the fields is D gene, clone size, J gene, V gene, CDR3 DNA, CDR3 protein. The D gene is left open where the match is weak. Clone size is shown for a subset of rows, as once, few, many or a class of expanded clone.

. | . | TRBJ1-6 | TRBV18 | TGTGCCAGCTCACCACTTAGCTCCTATAATTCACCCCTCCACTTT | CASSPLSSYNSPLHF
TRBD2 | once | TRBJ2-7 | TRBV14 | TGTGCCAGCAGCCAATTCGGGACTAGCGGGGCATACGAGCAGTACTTC | CASSQFGTSGAYEQYF
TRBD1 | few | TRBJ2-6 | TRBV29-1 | TGCAGCGTCCTGGGACAGTACGAAAATTCTGGGGCCAACGTCCTGACTTTC | CSVLGQYENSGANVLTF
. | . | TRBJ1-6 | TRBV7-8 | TGTGCCAGCAGCGACTCTGCGCCTGCTCCGGGTAATTCACCCCTCCACTTT | CASSDSAPAPGNSPLHF
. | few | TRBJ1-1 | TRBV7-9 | TGTGCCAGCAGCTTAGCCCTAACTAACGAAGCTTTCTTT | CASSLALTNEAFF
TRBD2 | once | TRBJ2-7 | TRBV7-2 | TGTGCCAGCAGCTTAGGGACTAGCGGGGGGTTCAACGAGCAGTACTTC | CASSLGTSGGFNEQYF
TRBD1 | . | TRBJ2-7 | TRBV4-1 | TGCGCCAGCAGCCAAGAAGGTGGTAGGGGGCAAAGGGAGCAGTACTTC | CASSQEGGRGQREQYF
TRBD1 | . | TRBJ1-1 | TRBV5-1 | TGCGCCAGCAGCGCCGGGACAGACACTGAAGCTTTCTTT | CASSAGTDTEAFF
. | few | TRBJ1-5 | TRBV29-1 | TGCAGCGCCGGTGGACAGAGCAATCAGCCCCAGCATTTT | CSAGGQSNQPQHF
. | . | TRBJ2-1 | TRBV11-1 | TGTGCCAGCAGACGTGAAGGTGGGACGGGCGCGAATGAGCAGTTCTTC | CASRREGGTGANEQFF
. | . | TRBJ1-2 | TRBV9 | TGTGCCAGCAAACCGGGACGGGGAACCTATGGCTACACCTTC | CASKPGRGTYGYTF
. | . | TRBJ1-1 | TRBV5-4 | TGTGCCAGCAGCATTGAAGGGAGGGACACTGAAGCTTTCTTT | CASSIEGRDTEAFF
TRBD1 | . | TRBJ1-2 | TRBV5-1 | TGCGCCAGCAGCGCTGGACAGGGGGCAGATACGGGCTACACCTTC | CASSAGQGADTGYTF
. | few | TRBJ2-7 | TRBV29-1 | TGCAGCGTTAATACAGGGAGTGGCTCCTACGAGCAGTACTTC | CSVNTGSGSYEQYF
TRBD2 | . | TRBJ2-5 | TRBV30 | TGTGCCTGGAGCCACGGGGGGGCCATGGAGACCCAGTACTTC | CAWSHGGAMETQYF
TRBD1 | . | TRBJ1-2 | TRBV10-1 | TGCGCCAGCAGTCCGGACAGGGCGTACGGCTACACCTTC | CASSPDRAYGYTF
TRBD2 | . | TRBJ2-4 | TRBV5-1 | TGCGCCAGCAGCCCGCTTCCGGGAGGAAGAGCCAAAAACATTCAGTACTTC | CASSPLPGGRAKNIQYF
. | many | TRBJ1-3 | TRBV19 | TGTGCCAGTACAATCGGCCTCTCTGGAAACACCATATATTTT | CASTIGLSGNTIYF
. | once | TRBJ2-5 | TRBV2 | TGTGCCAGCAGGTTTTGGACAGATCAAGAGACCCAGTACTTC | CASRFWTDQETQYF
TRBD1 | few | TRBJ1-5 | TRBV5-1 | TGCGCCAGCAGCTGGGGGACAGGGGATCAGCCCCAGCATTTT | CASSWGTGDQPQHF
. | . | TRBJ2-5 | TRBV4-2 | TGTGCCAGCAGCCAAGACGGGTCCCAAGAGACCCAGTACTTC | CASSQDGSQETQYF
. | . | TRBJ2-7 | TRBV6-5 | TGTGCCAGCAGGCCCGGGATTTCCTACGAGCAGTACTTC | CASRPGISYEQYF
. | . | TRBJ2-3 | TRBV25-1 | TGTGCCAGCAGATCGACGGGGGGCGGGACAGATACGCAGTATTTT | CASRSTGGGTDTQYF
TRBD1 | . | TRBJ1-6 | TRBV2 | TGTGCCAGCAGAAAAGACAGGGGTTATAATTCACCCCTCCACTTT | CASRKDRGYNSPLHF
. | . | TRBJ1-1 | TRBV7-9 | TGTGCCAGCAGCTTATTGGGGGTTAACACTGAAGCTTTCTTT | CASSLLGVNTEAFF
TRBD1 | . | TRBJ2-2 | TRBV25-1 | TGTGCCAGCAGTGCCCCCGGGACAGACACCGGGGAGCTGTTTTTT | CASSAPGTDTGELFF
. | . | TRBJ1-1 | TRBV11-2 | TGTGCCAGCAGCGGACCAGGGTACACTGAAGCTTTCTTT | CASSGPGYTEAFF
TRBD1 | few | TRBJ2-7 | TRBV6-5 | TGTGCCAGCAGCCTCACAGGGGCCGTGGAGCAGTACTTC | CASSLTGAVEQYF
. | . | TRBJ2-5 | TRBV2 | TGTGCCAGCAGTGCAGGGGAGACCCAGTACTTC | CASSAGETQYF
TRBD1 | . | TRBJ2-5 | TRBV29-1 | TGCAGCATCCGGGACAGGGGGGGCCAAGAGACCCAGTACTTC | CSIRDRGGQETQYF
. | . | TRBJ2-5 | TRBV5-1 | TGCGCCAGCAGCCAGAACAGTCCCGGGACCCAGTACTTC | CASSQNSPGTQYF
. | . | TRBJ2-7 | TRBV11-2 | TGTGCCAGCAGCCGTGAGAGGGAAGGCGAGCAGTACTTC | CASSREREGEQYF
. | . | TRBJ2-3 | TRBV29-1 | TGCAGCGTAATTAGGGGTTGGATACCAGATACGCAGTATTTT | CSVIRGWIPDTQYF
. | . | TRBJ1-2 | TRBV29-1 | TGCAGCGCCGACGGATACTATGGCTACACCTTC | CSADGYYGYTF
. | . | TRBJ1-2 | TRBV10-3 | TGTGCCACGAGAGGCAGGTCGGAGGGGGGCTACACCTTC | CATRGRSEGGYTF
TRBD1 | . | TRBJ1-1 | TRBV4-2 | TGTGCCAGCAGCCAAGATTTTTCTCGGACAGGGAACACTGAAGCTTTCTTT | CASSQDFSRTGNTEAFF
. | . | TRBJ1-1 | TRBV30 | TGTGCCTGGGGGAGCGGCACTGAAGCTTTCTTT | CAWGSGTEAFF
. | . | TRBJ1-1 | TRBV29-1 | TGCAGCGTTGAAAAAAGGGGGGTTCCTGAAGCTTTCTTT | CSVEKRGVPEAFF
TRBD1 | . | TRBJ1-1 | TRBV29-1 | TGCAGCGTTGAATCGGACAGGATGAACACTGAAGCTTTCTTT | CSVESDRMNTEAFF
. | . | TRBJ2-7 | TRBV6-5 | TGTGCCAGCAGCCCACCTTCTGCAGGTTCTCGCGAGCAGTACTTC | CASSPPSAGSREQYF
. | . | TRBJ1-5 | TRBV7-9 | TGTGCCAGCAGCCATGGTGATCGGGGCAATCAGCCCCAGCATTTT | CASSHGDRGNQPQHF